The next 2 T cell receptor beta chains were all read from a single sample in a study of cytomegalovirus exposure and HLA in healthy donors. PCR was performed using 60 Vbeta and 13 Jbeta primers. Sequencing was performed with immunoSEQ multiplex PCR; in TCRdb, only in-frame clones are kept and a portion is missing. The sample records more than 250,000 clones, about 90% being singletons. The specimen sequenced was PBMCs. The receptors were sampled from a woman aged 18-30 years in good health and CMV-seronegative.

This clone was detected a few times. The CDR3 loop is CASSLELGGNYGYTF. The CDR3 DNA follows: TGCGCCAGCAGCTTGGAGTTAGGGGGAAACTATGGCTACACCTTC. V gene TRBV5-1 combines with J gene TRBJ1-2, with D possibly matching TRBD1 (6 bases). Trimming removed 0 bases at V and 2 bases at J, with 11 bases between. Germline-derived CDR1 and CDR2 are SGHRS and YFSETQ. CDR3 length equals 15 residues.

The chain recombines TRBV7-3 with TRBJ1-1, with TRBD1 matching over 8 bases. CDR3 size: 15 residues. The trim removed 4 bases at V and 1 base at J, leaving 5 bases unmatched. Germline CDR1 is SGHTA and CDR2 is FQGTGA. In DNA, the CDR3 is TGTGCCAGCAGCTATGCCGGGACAGGGAACACTGAAGCTTTCTTT. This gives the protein CASSYAGTGNTEAFF. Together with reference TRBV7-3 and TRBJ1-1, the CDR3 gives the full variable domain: GAGVSQTPSNKVTEKGKYVELRCDPISGHTALYWYRQSLGQGPEFLIYFQGTGAADDSGLPNDRFFAVRPEGSVSTLKIQRTERGDSAVYLCASSYAGTGNTEAFFGQGTRLTVV.